This entry lists 27 T cell receptor beta chains sequenced from one sample in a study of spatial heterogeneity in lung cancer. Time point denoted: sample taken at primary tumor resection. In TCRdb, the 5' RACE reads were re-called with MiXCR into one record per CDR3 protein. The profile covers around 66,000 distinct CDR3 sequences, with under 7.5% appearing a single time and around 15% taken by the ten largest. Sequencing was performed on PBMCs, taken at surgery. All receptors come from a female donor with early-stage non-small cell lung cancer.

This clonotype was detected ten times or more. The chain recombines TRBV15 with TRBJ1-2; D gene unclear. V dropped 3 bases and J dropped 8 bases, with 13 bases sitting between them. Germline V gene lookup returns CDR1 LNHNV and CDR2 YYDKDF (reference sequence). There are 13 residues in the CDR3. CDR3 loop: CATSRTRSGGYTF. CDR3 sequence (DNA): TGTGCCACCAGCAGGACCCGCTCGGGCGGCTACACCTTC.

This clonotype was counted at least ten times. The CDR3 nucleotides are TGTGCCACCAGCAGAGATGGGACAGGAAATTCACCCCTCCACTTT. It codes for CATSRDGTGNSPLHF. The chain uses TRBV15 and TRBJ1-6; 8 bases are a match to TRBD1. This CDR3 contains 15 residues. CDR1 and CDR2 from the germline V gene are LNHNV and YYDKDF (reference sequence). J gave up 7 bases and V 0 bases, and 2 bases lay outside the gene matches.

There are a few counts of this clonotype. The chain is built from TRBV5-1 and TRBJ1-2, with a weak D call TRBD1 (6 bases). With 0 bases removed from V and 2 bases from J, the gap between germline ends came to 11 bases. This CDR3 contains 15 residues. CDR1 SGHRS and CDR2 YFSETQ come from the germline V gene. The CDR3 region is CASSLETGENYGYTF. CDR3 nucleotide sequence: TGCGCCAGCAGCTTGGAGACAGGCGAAAACTATGGCTACACCTTC.

The gene calls are TRBV4-1 and TRBJ2-3; TRBD1 might be the D (5 bases). V lost 4 bases, J lost 3 bases, and 17 bases lay in between. The CDR3 runs to 16 residues. Germline loops: CDR1 MGHRA, CDR2 YSYEKL. CDR3: CASSRLPQVSTDTQYF. The CDR3 DNA reads TGCGCCAGCAGCCGTCTCCCACAGGTGTCTACAGATACGCAGTATTTT.

Ten or more counts support this clonotype. The chain's CDR3 is CASSLGTGGYGYTF. CDR3 nucleotides: TGTGCCAGCAGTTTAGGGACAGGGGGCTATGGCTACACCTTC. V usage is TRBV28 and J usage is TRBJ1-2, with TRBD1 matching over 11 bases. Germline CDR1 reads MDHEN; CDR2 reads SYDVKM. CDR3 size: 14 residues. V trimming: 2 bases; J trimming: 4 bases; junction bases outside the gene matches: 0.

The chain is built from TRBV6-5 and TRBJ2-5; 11 bases align to TRBD2. This CDR3 has 15 amino acids. Germline trimming cut 5 bases from V and 2 bases from J; bases unmatched to any gene: 4. CDR1 is MNHEY and CDR2 is SVGAGI in the germline V gene. The CDR3 sequence: CASSPTSGGQETQYF. The DNA for the CDR3 is TGTGCCAGCAGTCCCACTAGCGGGGGACAAGAGACCCAGTACTTC.

This chain connects TRBV5-8 to TRBJ1-5, with 7 bases aligning to TRBD1. With 5 bases clipped from V and 0 bases from J, the junction kept 5 bases outside the gene matches. CDR1 and CDR2 from the germline V gene are SGHTS and YDEGEE. This CDR3 contains 15 residues. The CDR3 bases are TGTGCCAGCAGGGGGGGACAGTATAGCAATCAGCCCCAGCATTTT. This codes for CASRGGQYSNQPQHF. Combining the CDR3 with reference TRBV5-8 and TRBJ1-5 gives the whole variable domain EAGVTQSPTHLIKTRGQQATLRCSPISGHTSVYWYQQALGLGLQFLLWYDEGEERNRGNFPPRFSGRQFPNYSSELNVNALELEDSALYLCASRGGQYSNQPQHFGDGTRLSIL.

The V and J genes are TRBV28 and TRBJ2-3; D is possibly TRBD1 (5 bases). CDR3 length equals 16 residues. Germline-derived CDR1 and CDR2 are MDHEN and SYDVKM. The V end lost 6 bases, the J end lost 0 bases, and 16 bases lay between the germline ends. The CDR3 DNA sequence: TGTGCCAGCAGCCAGTTTGGTGGGGCTAGCACAGATACGCAGTATTTT. Translating gives CASSQFGGASTDTQYF.

Ten or more counts support this clonotype. This chain uses TRBV2 with TRBJ1-1, with D tentatively TRBD1 (5 bases). Germline lookup yields CDR1 SNHLY and CDR2 FYNNEI. The V gene lost 2 bases and the J gene lost 1 base, with 5 bases spanning the gap. The CDR3 loop spans 13 amino acids. Here the CDR3 DNA reads TGTGCCAGCAGTGAAAGGGGGAACACTGAAGCTTTCTTT. The encoded protein is CASSERGNTEAFF.

This clonotype was counted ten times or more. The V gene is TRBV29-1, the J gene TRBJ2-3; D is unclear. This CDR3 spans 11 amino acids. Trimming left V 3 bases short and J 5 bases short, with 6 bases between. Per the germline V gene, CDR1 is SQVTM and CDR2 is ANQGSEA. CDR3 bases: TGCAGCGTTGACAATCGAGATACGCAGTATTTT. This sequence encodes CSVDNRDTQYF.

A note on this clonotype: This may come from a read error, since a much larger clone is one base off. This chain uses TRBV6-6 with TRBJ2-3, with 7 nucleotides matching TRBD1. This CDR3 contains 15 residues. CDR1 and CDR2 (germline): MNHNY, SVGAGI (reference sequence). The junction had 6 bases not matched to a gene; V was cut back by 2 bases and J by 4 bases. The CDR3 DNA sequence: TGTGCCAGCAGTTACCCGCGACAGGGCCCAGATACGCAGTATTTT. This encodes CASSYPRQGPDTQYF.

This clonotype was recorded at least ten times. The rearrangement uses TRBV6-1 and TRBJ1-5; D may be TRBD1 (5 bases). Germline V gene sequence: CDR1 MNHNS, CDR2 SASEGT. The CDR3 extends over 13 amino acids. Deletions cut 2 bases from V and 6 bases from J, with 8 bases between. CDR3 residues: CASSERGRQPQHF. Written as DNA, the CDR3 is TGTGCCAGCAGTGAAAGGGGCCGTCAGCCCCAGCATTTT.

As to this clonotype: It may be a read error: a sequence one base away is much more abundant. V usage is TRBV5-1 and J usage is TRBJ2-7; 7 bases align to TRBD1. The CDR3 extends over 13 amino acids. CDR1 is SGHRS and CDR2 is YFSETQ in the germline V gene. CDR3 region: CASSVTGSYEQNF. The CDR3 region has the DNA TGCGCCAGCAGCGTGACAGGGTCTTACGAGCAGAACTTC.

This clonotype occurred a few times. J is TRBJ1-1 and V is TRBV7-8; TRBD1 aligns across 8 bases. With V trimmed by 2 bases and J by 4 bases, 12 bases remained unmatched. Germline V gives CDR1 SGHVS, CDR2 FQNEAQ. The CDR3 runs 17 residues. CDR3 sequence: CASSLPQGAVRGTEAFF. The CDR3, as DNA: TGTGCCAGCAGCTTACCGCAGGGGGCTGTAAGGGGCACTGAAGCTTTCTTT.

This clonotype appeared many times. The chain joins TRBV28 to TRBJ1-2, with 9 nucleotides matching TRBD1. Looked up from germline, CDR1 is MDHEN and CDR2 is SYDVKM. The length of the CDR3 is 13 residues. The junction had 2 bases not matched to a gene; V was cut back by 6 bases and J by 3 bases. CDR3 in amino acids: CASRDRGYYGYTF. The DNA of the CDR3 is TGTGCCAGCAGGGACAGGGGATACTATGGCTACACCTTC.

Points on this clonotype: The CDR3 end shows no conserved phenylalanine or tryptophan, and so a read error is likely. The chain carries TRBV12-3 or TRBV12-4 and TRBJ2-7, with D tentatively TRBD2 (6 bases). This CDR3 has 14 residues. The V end was cut by 4 bases, the J end by 1 base, with 11 bases between. The CDR3: CASSWDLLSYEQYI. CDR3 nucleotides: TGTGCCAGCAGTTGGGACTTACTTTCCTACGAGCAGTACATC.

This clonotype was seen repeatedly, ten times or more. J is TRBJ2-1 and V is TRBV7-3, with TRBD2 matching 10 bases. The CDR3 has 16 amino acids. V trimming: 4 bases; J trimming: 7 bases; junction bases outside the gene matches: 10. Germline values: CDR1 SGHTA, CDR2 FQGTGA. In DNA form, the CDR3 reads TGTGCCAGCAGCTCGCTCTCCCTAGCGGGGGTGAATGAGCAGTTCTTC. This sequence encodes CASSSLSLAGVNEQFF.

This clonotype was counted many times. The CDR3 sequence is CASSRTGMGEKLFF. The DNA of the CDR3 is TGTGCCAGCAGTAGGACAGGAATGGGTGAAAAACTGTTTTTT. V usage is TRBV12-3 or TRBV12-4 and J usage is TRBJ1-4, with 7 bases lining up with TRBD1. The CDR3 covers 14 residues. J gave up 7 bases and V 5 bases, and 7 bases lay outside the gene matches.

This clonotype was counted between two and nine times. The chain employs TRBV20-1 and TRBJ1-5; TRBD1 is a possible D gene (5 bases). The V and J ends lost 3 bases and 0 bases respectively, with 12 bases between them. The germline gives CDR1 DFQATT, CDR2 SNEGSKA (reference sequence). CDR3 length: 15 amino acids. CDR3 nucleotide sequence: TGCAGTGCTAGTGGCAGGGAGTATAGCAATCAGCCCCAGCATTTT. It is translated as CSASGREYSNQPQHF.

At least ten counts were recorded for this clonotype. V and J are TRBV7-3 and TRBJ2-1, with TRBD1 matching over 8 bases. V lost 5 bases to trimming and J lost 1 base; unmatched junction nucleotides: 1. The CDR3 loop spans 14 amino acids. CDR1 and CDR2 from the germline V gene are SGHTA and FQGTGA. The DNA for the CDR3 is TGTGCCAGCAGCCGGGACAGGTCCTACAATGAGCAGTTCTTC. Its protein product is CASSRDRSYNEQFF. Looking up the rest from reference TRBV7-3 and TRBJ2-1 gives the full variable domain: GAGVSQTPSNKVTEKGKYVELRCDPISGHTALYWYRQSLGQGPEFLIYFQGTGAADDSGLPNDRFFAVRPEGSVSTLKIQRTERGDSAVYLCASSRDRSYNEQFFGPGTRLTVL.

This clonotype was detected ten times or more. This rearrangement joins TRBV15 to TRBJ2-1; D may correspond to TRBD1 or TRBD2 (5 bases each). The germline V and J ends were trimmed by 1 base and 6 bases, with 13 bases remaining between them. The CDR3 totals 15 residues. Germline-derived CDR1 and CDR2 are LNHNV and YYDKDF (reference sequence). CDR3 bases: TGTGCCACCAGCAGAGTCCGGGACGACCCCAATGAGCAGTTCTTC. This sequence encodes CATSRVRDDPNEQFF.

This clonotype was recorded a few times. The V call is TRBV5-1, the J call TRBJ1-6; D is ambiguous. Germline loops: CDR1 SGHRS, CDR2 YFSETQ. V was cut by 2 bases and J by 4 bases, with 13 bases left in between. The CDR3 is made up of 16 amino acids. CDR3 sequence: CASSFTGDVYNSPLHF. In nucleotides, the CDR3 is TGCGCCAGCAGCTTTACCGGAGACGTTTATAATTCACCCCTCCACTTT.

This clonotype was observed a few times. The chain carries TRBV29-1 and TRBJ1-2, with D possibly being TRBD1 (5 bases). The V gene lost 5 bases and the J gene lost 0 bases, with 13 bases spanning the gap. Germline V gives CDR1 SQVTM, CDR2 ANQGSEA. The CDR3 runs 14 residues. The CDR3 bases are TGCAGCGTTTCCAGGGTGGTATCTAACTATGGCTACACCTTC. This encodes CSVSRVVSNYGYTF.

There are a few counts of this clonotype. The J gene is TRBJ2-5, the V gene TRBV12-3 or TRBV12-4, with 7 nucleotides matching TRBD2. This CDR3 is 13 amino acids long. After removal of 3 bases from V and 5 bases from J, the junction contained 3 bases not matched to a gene. The CDR3 here is CASSFWGGETQYF. DNA for the CDR3: TGTGCCAGCAGTTTCTGGGGGGGGGAGACCCAGTACTTC.

This sequence joins TRBV14 and TRBJ2-6; a weak D match, TRBD1 (6 bases). Germline CDR1 SGHDN, CDR2 FVKESK. The length of the CDR3 is 17 residues. V was trimmed by 2 bases and J by 1 base, leaving 12 bases between them. CDR3 in amino acids: CASSQLGTPSGANVLTF. CDR3 DNA sequence: TGTGCCAGCAGCCAACTCGGGACACCATCTGGGGCCAACGTCCTGACTTTC.

This sequence joins TRBV21-1 and TRBJ1-5; TRBD1 is the table's D call and was not checked against the DNA. TRBV21-1 is labeled a pseudogene. The CDR3 is 15 residues long. CDR3 coding DNA: TGTGCCAGCAGCAGGGAACAGGGGGAGAATCAGCCCCAGCATTTT. Translation gives CASSREQGENQPQHF.

This clonotype was picked up a small number of times. The J gene is TRBJ2-7, the V gene TRBV7-2; TRBD1 or TRBD2 may be the D gene (5 bases each). Germline CDR1 is SGHTA and CDR2 is FQGNSA. The V end lost 7 bases, the J end lost 3 bases, and 19 bases lay between the germline ends. This CDR3 comprises 15 residues. CDR3 nucleotide sequence: TGTGCCAGCAACCTCTCCGGGACGGGCGGCTACGAGCAGTACTTC. Residues: CASNLSGTGGYEQYF. The full variable domain, completed using reference TRBV7-2 and TRBJ2-7, is GAGVSQSPSNKVTEKGKDVELRCDPISGHTALYWYRQSLGQGLEFLIYFQGNSAPDKSGLPSDRFSAERTGGSVSTLTIQRTQQEDSAVYLCASNLSGTGGYEQYFGPGTRLTVT.